The next 32 T cell receptor beta chains were all read from a single sample in a study of T-cell memory formation after mild COVID-19. From the 5' RACE reads, TCRdb called clonotypes with MiXCR, one entry per CDR3 protein. The sample yields about 130,000 distinct CDR3 sequences, over 15% seen once. Sequencing was performed on PBMCs or a T cell subset sorted from them (not recorded which). All receptors derive from a man between 18 and 29 years old who had mild COVID-19 (a few samples of this study predate the infection). Cell type and time point are not known.

This clonotype was seen a few times. This rearrangement joins TRBV9 to TRBJ2-3; tentatively, D is TRBD1 or TRBD2 (6 bases each). CDR1 is SGDLS and CDR2 is YYNGEE in the germline V gene. The CDR3 sequence is 16 residues long. Trimming left V 0 bases short and J 4 bases short, with 15 bases between. CDR3 DNA: TGTGCCAGCAGCGTAGTAGGGGGGCGCGGTGCAGATACGCAGTATTTT. Its protein product is CASSVVGGRGADTQYF.

The chain uses TRBV28 and TRBJ2-3, with D perhaps matching TRBD2 (5 bases). The CDR3 runs 11 residues. Germline CDR1 and CDR2: MDHEN and SYDVKM. CDR3 sequence reads: CTSAGVDTQYF. In DNA form, the CDR3 reads TGTACCTCGGCGGGCGTGGATACGCAGTATTTT.

The CDR3 region is CASSLNGQEYNEQFF. Here the CDR3 DNA reads TGTGCCAGCAGCTTAAACGGACAGGAGTACAATGAGCAGTTCTTC. V usage is TRBV7-3 and J usage is TRBJ2-1; 7 bases are a match to TRBD1. The CDR3 has 15 residues. Per germline, CDR1 SGHTA and CDR2 FQGTGA. The J segment lost 4 bases and the V segment lost 1 base, leaving 4 bases of the junction unmatched.

This clonotype was found a few times. The J gene is TRBJ2-3, the V gene TRBV7-9; the match to TRBD2 covers 10 bases. CDR3 length: 15 amino acids. The junction had 8 bases not matched to a gene; V was cut back by 5 bases and J by 6 bases. Germline CDR1 and CDR2: SEHNR and FQNEAQ (reference sequence). CDR3 nucleotide sequence: TGTGCCAGCAGCGGGGGACTAGCGATTACGGATACGCAGTATTTT. Translation: CASSGGLAITDTQYF.

Only a few counts were recorded for this clonotype. V and J are TRBV12-3 or TRBV12-4 and TRBJ1-1; tentative D call: TRBD1 (6 bases). The CDR3 totals 18 residues. Trimming stripped 4 bases from V and 5 bases from J, with 26 bases between. The CDR3 spells CASSWRGGLVTTRTEAFF. The CDR3 DNA is TGTGCCAGCAGTTGGCGTGGGGGGCTCGTAACTACGCGAACTGAAGCTTTCTTT.

The rearrangement links TRBV5-6 to TRBJ2-1, with 9 nucleotides matching TRBD1. The CDR3 covers 16 residues. V lost 2 bases and J lost 4; bases outside the gene matches: 7. CDR1 SGHDT and CDR2 YYEEEE come from the germline V gene. DNA of the CDR3: TGTGCCAGCAGCTTTTCGGGGACAGGGAATTACAATGAGCAGTTCTTC. Its translation is CASSFSGTGNYNEQFF.

The table lists this clonotype with a few counts. The chain has TRBV5-6 and TRBJ2-3; 10 nucleotides align to TRBD2. This CDR3 has 17 residues. The trim removed 3 bases at V and 1 base at J, leaving 8 bases unmatched. Germline V gene data show CDR1 as SGHDT and CDR2 as YYEEEE. CDR3: CASSYPGTSEGTDTQYF. CDR3 nucleotides: TGTGCCAGCAGCTACCCAGGGACTAGCGAGGGCACAGATACGCAGTATTTT.

This clonotype was found a few times. The V gene is TRBV5-1, the J gene TRBJ2-1, with TRBD1 as a possible D gene (6 bases). Trimming removed 1 base at V and 1 base at J, with 12 bases between. The CDR3 contains 16 residues. CDR1 SGHRS and CDR2 YFSETQ come from the germline V gene. DNA for the CDR3: TGCGCCAGCAGCTTGAGGGGACATCCTTCCTACAATGAGCAGTTCTTC. Protein sequence: CASSLRGHPSYNEQFF.

J is TRBJ2-5 and V is TRBV6-1, with 8 bases that match TRBD2. Germline values: CDR1 MNHNS, CDR2 SASEGT. The CDR3 is made up of 15 amino acids. The V segment lost 6 bases and the J segment 0 bases; nucleotides outside the gene matches: 6. This CDR3 is CASRTSASYQETQYF. The CDR3, as DNA: TGTGCCAGCAGGACTAGCGCCTCGTACCAAGAGACCCAGTACTTC.

This clonotype showed up just a few times. The V gene is TRBV7-2, the J gene TRBJ1-2; TRBD1 matches at 12 bases. CDR3 length: 15 residues. V gave up 5 bases and J gave up 4 bases; unmatched junction bases: 5. Per germline, CDR1 SGHTA and CDR2 FQGNSA. The CDR3 loop reads CASSPGTGGVYGYTF. The CDR3 bases are TGTGCCAGCAGCCCCGGGACAGGGGGCGTCTATGGCTACACCTTC.

In its sample, this clonotype was seen a few times. The chain has TRBV7-2 and TRBJ2-7; the match to TRBD2 covers 10 bases. The CDR3 is made up of 14 amino acids. The V and J ends lost 8 bases and 2 bases, in that order; junction bases with no gene match: 6. Per germline, CDR1 SGHTA and CDR2 FQGNSA. As DNA, the CDR3 is TGTGCCAGCTGCTCTAGCGGGGGCCCCTACGAGCAGTACTTC. Amino acids: CASCSSGGPYEQYF.

This clonotype turned up a few times. The J gene is TRBJ2-3, the V gene TRBV10-2; no clear D gene. The CDR3 runs to 14 residues. The V end lost 3 bases, the J end lost 2 bases, and 9 bases lay between the germline ends. Germline lookup yields CDR1 WSHSY and CDR2 SAAADI. In DNA, the CDR3 is TGCGCCAGCAGTGACAGGACCCACACAGATACGCAGTATTTT. Its protein product is CASSDRTHTDTQYF.

The J gene is TRBJ2-3, the V gene TRBV12-3 or TRBV12-4; no clear D. With 7 bases removed from V and 2 bases from J, the gap between germline ends came to 16 bases. The CDR3 is 15 residues long. CDR3 nucleotide sequence: TGTGCCAGCAAAGTGGGCAGGTCGGCCACAGATACGCAGTATTTT. Amino acids: CASKVGRSATDTQYF.

This clonotype was counted only a few times. The V and J genes are TRBV12-3 or TRBV12-4 and TRBJ2-3; maybe TRBD1 (5 bases). The CDR3 has 15 amino acids. Trimming shortened V by 7 bases and J by 0 bases, and 14 bases separated the two germline ends. CDR3 sequence reads: CASTLQAMSTDTQYF. Written as DNA, the CDR3 is TGTGCCAGCACCCTACAGGCTATGAGCACAGATACGCAGTATTTT.

This clonotype was found a few times. The CDR3 here is CASSRGGYQETQYF. The CDR3 DNA sequence: TGTGCCAGCAGCCGCGGGGGGTACCAAGAGACCCAGTACTTC. V gene TRBV7-3 combines with J gene TRBJ2-5, with TRBD2 identical over 8 bases. Trimming cost V 5 bases and J 0 bases; bases outside gene matches: 2. CDR3 size: 14 residues. Per the germline V gene, CDR1 is SGHTA and CDR2 is FQGTGA.

This chain joins TRBV4-3 and TRBJ1-5; no clear D gene. This CDR3 spans 14 amino acids. Germline lookup yields CDR1 LGHNA and CDR2 YSLEER. The V gene lost 0 bases and the J gene lost 6 bases, with 9 bases spanning the gap. In DNA form, the CDR3 reads TGCGCCAGCAGCCAAGATGGGTCGGGTCAGCCCCAGCATTTT. Translated: CASSQDGSGQPQHF.

This clonotype was seen a few times. CDR3 sequence reads: CASGLAEQSTDTQYF. In DNA, the CDR3 is TGTGCCAGCGGACTGGCGGAGCAGAGCACAGATACGCAGTATTTT. The J gene is TRBJ2-3, the V gene TRBV5-4, with D maybe TRBD2 (5 bases). V lost 7 bases and J lost 0, with 15 bases in between. Germline V lookup: CDR1 SGHNT, CDR2 YYREEE (reference sequence). The CDR3 is 15 residues long.

The rearrangement uses TRBV12-3 or TRBV12-4 and TRBJ2-5, with D tentatively TRBD1 or TRBD2 (5 bases each). There are 15 residues in the CDR3. Trimming took off 5 bases at V and 4 bases at J, with 17 bases between the two ends. CDR3 nucleotides: TGTGCCAGCAGTCGAACCGGGACCCAAGGAGAGACCCAGTACTTC. Its translation: CASSRTGTQGETQYF.

This clonotype was detected a few times. The chain combines TRBV28 with TRBJ2-2, with D possibly matching TRBD2 (5 bases). The V and J ends lost 4 bases and 8 bases respectively, with 17 bases between them. The CDR3 has 15 residues. Germline values: CDR1 MDHEN, CDR2 SYDVKM. CDR3 in DNA: TGTGCCAGCAGTTCTCGGGGTTATGGGATAGGGGAGCTGTTTTTT. Protein product: CASSSRGYGIGELFF.

The gene calls are TRBV28 and TRBJ2-3, with 12 bases lining up with TRBD2. Germline CDR1 reads MDHEN; CDR2 reads SYDVKM. Trimming at V came to 7 bases and at J to 4 bases, leaving 15 bases not matched to a gene. The CDR3 is 18 amino acids. CDR3 nucleotides: TGTGCCAGCACCACTTACCCGGGGCTAGCGGGGGGGGCAGATACGCAGTATTTT. It translates to CASTTYPGLAGGADTQYF.

The J gene is TRBJ1-1, the V gene TRBV20-1; D is perhaps TRBD1 (5 bases). Germline V gene sequence: CDR1 DFQATT, CDR2 SNEGSKA (reference sequence). V dropped 6 bases and J dropped 2 bases, with 16 bases sitting between them. The CDR3 has 14 amino acids. For the CDR3, the DNA is TGCAGTGCCCTCTACTTCGGGGGAAACACTGAAGCTTTCTTT. Translated, it gives CSALYFGGNTEAFF.

This clonotype was seen a few times. The chain carries TRBV7-9 and TRBJ2-3; D call uncertain. Germline values: CDR1 SEHNR, CDR2 FQNEAQ (reference sequence). The CDR3 has 13 residues. V lost 5 bases and J lost 4, with 10 bases in between. Here the CDR3 DNA reads TGTGCCAGCAGCGCCGAGACTCCAGATACGCAGTATTTT. This codes for CASSAETPDTQYF.

The chain is built from TRBV12-3 or TRBV12-4 and TRBJ2-7, with 7 bases that match TRBD1. Trimming took 6 bases from V and 2 from J; bases not matched to a gene: 10. CDR3 length: 15 amino acids. The CDR3 here is CASSSRGSRAYEQYF. In DNA form, the CDR3 reads TGTGCCAGCAGCTCCAGGGGGAGCAGGGCCTACGAGCAGTACTTC.

This clonotype was observed a handful of times. The chain has TRBV5-1 and TRBJ2-7, with D perhaps matching TRBD2 (5 bases). Germline V gene sequence: CDR1 SGHRS, CDR2 YFSETQ. V dropped 0 bases and J dropped 5 bases, with 15 bases sitting between them. The CDR3 consists of 15 residues. The chain's CDR3 is CASSLGIGEGDEQYV. CDR3 coding DNA: TGCGCCAGCAGCTTGGGAATCGGGGAAGGCGACGAGCAGTACGTC.

The chain uses TRBV5-1 and TRBJ2-3, with 10 bases aligning to TRBD1. Germline CDR1 and CDR2: SGHRS and YFSETQ. The CDR3 contains 16 residues. V lost 3 bases, J lost 4 bases, and 8 bases stayed unmatched. This CDR3 is CASSSASGTGADTQYF. The CDR3 nucleotides read TGCGCCAGCAGCTCTGCCTCCGGGACAGGGGCAGATACGCAGTATTTT.

The chain carries TRBV18 and TRBJ2-7, with 7 bases identical to TRBD1. CDR1 and CDR2 (germline): KGHSH, LQKENI. V lost 1 base, J lost 1 base, and 4 bases stayed unmatched. The CDR3 covers 15 residues. In nucleotides, the CDR3 is TGTGCCAGCTCACCACTCAACAGGGGATCCTACGAGCAGTACTTC. This gives the protein CASSPLNRGSYEQYF. The full variable domain, in which reference TRBV18 and TRBJ2-7 provide the parts outside the CDR3, is NAGVMQNPRHLVRRRGQEARLRCSPMKGHSHVYWYRQLPEEGLKFMVYLQKENIIDESGMPKERFSAEFPKEGPSILRIQQVVRGDSAAYFCASSPLNRGSYEQYFGPGTRLTVT.

The chain carries TRBV24-1 and TRBJ2-3, with D unresolved. The CDR3 has 14 residues. Trimming pared 5 bases from V and 0 bases from J, leaving 8 bases between. The V gene's germline CDR1 is KGHDR and CDR2 SFDVKD. In DNA form, the CDR3 reads TGTGCCACCAGTGGGTGGCCTAGCACAGATACGCAGTATTTT. It translates to CATSGWPSTDTQYF.

This clonotype was counted at least ten times. This chain links TRBV5-4 with TRBJ1-1, with a tentative D call TRBD1 (5 bases). The CDR3 has 13 amino acids. Germline assignment: CDR1 SGHNT and CDR2 YYREEE (reference sequence). The germline V and J ends were trimmed by 3 bases and 1 base, with 7 bases remaining between them. CDR3 nucleotides: TGTGCCAGCAGCTCGACAGCGAACACTGAAGCTTTCTTT. This encodes CASSSTANTEAFF.

The rearrangement uses TRBV7-2 and TRBJ2-1; the match to TRBD2 covers 10 bases. Germline CDR1 and CDR2: SGHTA and FQGNSA. The CDR3 is 14 amino acids. Trimming took 6 bases from V and 6 from J; bases not matched to a gene: 5. CDR3 in amino acids: CASSPGLAINEQFF. In nucleotides, the CDR3 is TGTGCCAGCAGTCCGGGACTAGCGATCAATGAGCAGTTCTTC.

J is TRBJ2-7 and V is TRBV6-1, with 8 bases matching TRBD1. Germline CDR1 and CDR2: MNHNS and SASEGT. The V segment lost 5 bases and the J segment 1 base; nucleotides outside the gene matches: 10. This CDR3 has 16 amino acids. CDR3 in amino acids: CASSTRGQGRSYEQYF. DNA for the CDR3: TGTGCCAGCAGTACCCGCGGACAGGGACGGTCCTACGAGCAGTACTTC.

Comments on this clonotype: The junction departs from germline at one end; a sequencing error may be responsible. The chain combines TRBV6-2 or TRBV6-3 with TRBJ2-1, with D perhaps being TRBD1 or TRBD2 (5 bases each). Germline CDR1 reads MNHEY; CDR2 reads SVGEGT. The CDR3 extends over 13 amino acids. The CDR3 region has the DNA TGTGCCAGCAGTTACTATGGGACCGCCTTAGGGGTCTTC. As protein: CASSYYGTALGVF.

This clonotype appeared a single time. J is TRBJ2-5 and V is TRBV6-2 or TRBV6-3; 7 nucleotides line up with TRBD1. The V segment lost 6 bases and the J segment 5 bases; nucleotides outside the gene matches: 12. In germline, CDR1 is MNHEY, CDR2 SVGEGT. The CDR3 consists of 15 residues. The CDR3 sequence is CASSHRGPNGETQYF. CDR3 in DNA: TGTGCCAGCAGCCACAGGGGTCCGAACGGGGAGACCCAGTACTTC.